This is a list of T cell receptor beta chains from one sample in a study of shared clonotypes between healthy human individuals. Only in-frame clones appear in the TCRdb table, and some are missing; sequencing was by immunoSEQ multiplex PCR. This sample carries some 2.1 million clones, 85% to 95% of them seen once, and the ten largest clones take 0.13%. Sequencing input: naive CD4+ T cells sorted from blood. Every receptor here comes from a man in his late teens or twenties in good health. CDR3s include the opening cysteine and the closing phenylalanine or tryptophan. The D gene is left open where the match is weak. Rows give clone size only sometimes, using once, few, many, or a class for an expanded clone.

j_call d_call v_call clone_size cdr3_nt cdr3_aa
TRBJ1-1 NA TRBV5-8 NA TGTGCCAGCAGTTTAGGGACGGACCTGAACACTGAAGCTTTCTTT CASSLGTDLNTEAFF
TRBJ2-1 NA TRBV5-4 NA TGTGCAAGCCAGCGGCAAAGCTCCTACAATGAGCAGTTCTTC CASQRQSSYNEQFF
TRBJ2-7 NA TRBV10-3 NA TGTGCCATCAGGCAGGGCAGGACGGGCTACGAGCAGTACTTC CAIRQGRTGYEQYF
TRBJ2-7 TRBD2 TRBV4-3 NA TGCGCCAGCAGCCAAGAAATTAGCGGGAGAACCTACGAGCAGTACTTC CASSQEISGRTYEQYF
TRBJ1-2 NA TRBV29-1 NA TGCAGCGTTGAAGGACAGACGAACTATGGCTACACCTTC CSVEGQTNYGYTF
TRBJ1-3 NA TRBV6-6 once TGTGCCAGCTCCGAGGCAGGGGTAGGAAACACCATATATTTT CASSEAGVGNTIYF
TRBJ1-6 NA TRBV5-6 NA TGTGCCAGCAGCTTCCTACAGGGAGGATATTCACCCCTCCACTTT CASSFLQGGYSPLHF
TRBJ1-6 NA TRBV27 once TGTGCCAGCAGTTTCTACCGGGAGACCTATAATTCACCCCTCCACTTT CASSFYRETYNSPLHF
TRBJ1-6 NA TRBV28 NA TGTGCCAGCAGTCACCGGGCAGGCCGATTCTATAATTCACCCCTCCACTTT CASSHRAGRFYNSPLHF
TRBJ2-3 TRBD1 TRBV12-5 NA TGTGCTAGTGGTAACAGGGGGGCAGATACGCAGTATTTT CASGNRGADTQYF
TRBJ2-7 NA TRBV7-6 NA TGTGCCAGCAGCGCTGGACCTGCGGGGGAGCAGTACTTC CASSAGPAGEQYF
TRBJ1-1 TRBD1 TRBV6-6 NA TGTGCCAGCTTGTGGGACAGGGTAGGTGAAGCTTTCTTT CASLWDRVGEAFF
TRBJ2-2 TRBD2 TRBV5-4 NA TGTGCCAGCACCAAGGACGGGGGGGACACCGGGGAGCTGTTTTTT CASTKDGGDTGELFF
TRBJ2-5 TRBD1 TRBV25-1 NA TGTGCCAGCAGGGGACAGGGGCAAGAGACCCAGTACTTC CASRGQGQETQYF
TRBJ1-1 NA TRBV4-3 NA TGCGCCAGCAGCCAATATTCGGAAACTTTCTTT CASSQYSETFF
TRBJ1-2 NA TRBV6-1 NA TGTGCCAGCAGACAACCCGGGGTGAACTATGGCTACACCTTC CASRQPGVNYGYTF
TRBJ1-1 NA TRBV18 NA TGTGCCAGCTCACCTCTTAGCGGGGGTTCACGGACTGAAGCTTTCTTT CASSPLSGGSRTEAFF
TRBJ1-6 NA TRBV6-6 once TGTGCCAGCAGTTTATTTCGGGGAGGGGCCCTCCACTTT CASSLFRGGALHF
TRBJ1-1 TRBD1 TRBV28 once TGTGCCAGCAGTGACCCCAGGGGGGGGGAGAACACTGAAGCTTTCTTT CASSDPRGGENTEAFF
TRBJ1-3 NA TRBV5-1 NA TGCGCCAGCATGAGCGACTCTCTGGGAAACACCATATATTTT CASMSDSLGNTIYF
TRBJ1-2 TRBD1 TRBV28 NA TGTGCCAGCAGTGGTTGGACAGGGACTCCGGACTATGGCTACACCTTC CASSGWTGTPDYGYTF
TRBJ1-1 NA TRBV30 NA TGTGCCTGGAGCCGACTGACCTTGAACACTGAAGCTTTCTTT CAWSRLTLNTEAFF
TRBJ2-1 TRBD2 TRBV7-2 NA TGTGCCAGCAGCTTAACTAGCGGGCGCTACAATGAGCAGTTCTTC CASSLTSGRYNEQFF
TRBJ1-1 NA TRBV4-3 NA TGCGCCAGCAGCCAAGATCCGTTGGGTGAAGCTTTCTTT CASSQDPLGEAFF
TRBJ2-7 NA TRBV11-2 NA TGTGCCAGCAGCTTGAGTAGGCAGGGCTACGAGCAGTACTTC CASSLSRQGYEQYF
TRBJ2-1 NA TRBV10-3 NA TGTGCCATTAGTGGGCGGGGCACCTACAATGAGCAGTTCTTC CAISGRGTYNEQFF
TRBJ2-1 NA TRBV18 NA TGTGCCAGCTCCCCCCCATCCGGGTCGCAGTTCTTC CASSPPSGSQFF